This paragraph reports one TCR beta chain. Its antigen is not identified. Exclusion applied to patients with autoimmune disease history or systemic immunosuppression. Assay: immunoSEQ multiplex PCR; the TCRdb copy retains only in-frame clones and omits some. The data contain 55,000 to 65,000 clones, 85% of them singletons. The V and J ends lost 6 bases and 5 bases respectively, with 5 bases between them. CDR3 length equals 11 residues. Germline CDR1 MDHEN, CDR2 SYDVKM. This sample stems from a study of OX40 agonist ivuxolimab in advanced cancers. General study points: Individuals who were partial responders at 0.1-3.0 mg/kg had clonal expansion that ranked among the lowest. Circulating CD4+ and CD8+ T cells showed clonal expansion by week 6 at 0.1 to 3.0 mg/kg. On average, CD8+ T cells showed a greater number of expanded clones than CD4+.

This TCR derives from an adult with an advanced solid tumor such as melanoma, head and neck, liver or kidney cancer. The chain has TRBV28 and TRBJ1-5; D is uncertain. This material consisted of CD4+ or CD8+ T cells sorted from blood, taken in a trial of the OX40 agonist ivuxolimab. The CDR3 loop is CASRKDQPQHF. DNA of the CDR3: TGTGCCAGCAGGAAAGATCAGCCCCAGCATTTT.